These 20 T cell receptor beta chains were sequenced from one sample in a study of prognosis after radiotherapy for stage I lung cancer. Using two-round multiplex PCR, the authors amplified TCR beta CDR3 from genomic DNA. Primers were specific to each TRBV and TRBJ gene in first-round PCR. TCRdb ran MiXCR on the multiplex PCR reads and lists one entry per CDR3 protein. The sample includes tens of thousands of distinct CDR3 sequences, 26% seen only once; the top ten take 7.5%. The specimen was PBMCs, collected before or after stereotactic body radiation therapy (not recorded which). Receptors originate from a donor at least 50 years old with non-small cell lung cancer.

On this clonotype itself: With a far larger clone one base away, a read error is the likely cause. The genes are TRBV7-9 and TRBJ2-7, with D unclear. The V gene's germline CDR1 is SEHNR and CDR2 FQNEAQ (reference sequence). There are 14 residues in the CDR3. Trimming shortened V by 1 base and J by 5 bases, and 12 bases separated the two germline ends. CDR3 DNA sequence: TGTGCCAGCAGCTTAGTTAGGCCGCCCCACGAGCAGTACTTC. Protein product: CASSLVRPPHEQYF.

Concerning this clonotype: The junction and the germline gene differ at one end; a read error may be behind it. The chain couples TRBV28 to TRBJ1-2; tentative D call: TRBD1 (5 bases). The CDR3 runs 13 residues. Germline V gene sequence: CDR1 MDHEN, CDR2 SYDVKM. CDR3: CASRRGHNYGYTF. The CDR3 coding sequence is TGTGCCAGCAGGAGAGGACACAACTATGGCTACACATTC.

In this sample, this clonotype turned up many times. The chain carries TRBV12-3 or TRBV12-4 and TRBJ2-1; the match to TRBD2 covers 9 bases. The CDR3 runs 14 residues. The V and J ends lost 7 bases and 7 bases, in that order; junction bases with no gene match: 8. The CDR3 DNA reads TGTGCCAGCACCGCGGGGGGGGCACGGAATGAGCAGTTCTTC. Translating it yields CASTAGGARNEQFF.

This clonotype was observed many times. The chain carries TRBV5-1 and TRBJ2-3; 8 nucleotides line up with TRBD1. Germline lookup yields CDR1 SGHRS and CDR2 YFSETQ. CDR3 length: 18 residues. V lost 4 bases, J lost 1 base, and 14 bases stayed unmatched. The CDR3 DNA reads TGCGCCAGCAGCCGGGGACAGGAGCAGACTTCCCGCACAGATACGCAGTATTTT. It specifies CASSRGQEQTSRTDTQYF. Using reference TRBV5-1 and TRBJ2-3 for the parts outside the CDR3, the full variable domain is KAGVTQTPRYLIKTRGQQVTLSCSPISGHRSVSWYQQTPGQGLQFLFEYFSETQRNKGNFPGRFSGRQFSNSRSEMNVSTLELGDSALYLCASSRGQEQTSRTDTQYFGPGTRLTVL.

Many counts were recorded for this clonotype. V usage is TRBV20-1 and J usage is TRBJ1-6; D gene uncertain. CDR1 is DFQATT, CDR2 SNEGSKA, per germline (reference sequence). CDR3 size: 13 residues. Trimming stripped 4 bases from V and 7 bases from J, with 11 bases between. CDR3 protein: CSATDTGNSPLHF. The CDR3 region has the DNA TGCAGTGCTACGGATACGGGCAATTCACCCCTCCACTTT.

This clonotype was seen many times. The chain recombines TRBV20-1 with TRBJ1-1, with TRBD1 as a possible D gene (6 bases). CDR1 and CDR2 (germline): DFQATT, SNEGSKA (reference sequence). The CDR3 extends over 11 amino acids. The CDR3 nucleotides are TGCACAGTACAGGGCGACACTGAAGCTTTCTTT. This sequence encodes CTVQGDTEAFF.

This clonotype was observed at least ten times. The rearrangement uses TRBV2 and TRBJ1-2; possible D gene TRBD1, 6 bases. Trimming left V 5 bases short and J 4 bases short, with 11 bases between. CDR3 length equals 13 residues. Germline CDR1 reads SNHLY; CDR2 reads FYNNEI. CDR3 loop: CASSSGTSYGYTF. The CDR3 region has the DNA TGTGCCAGCAGTTCCGGGACATCCTATGGCTACACCTTC.

This clonotype has ten or more counts. V gene TRBV5-1 combines with J gene TRBJ2-2; tentative D call: TRBD2 (5 bases). The CDR3 runs to 14 residues. The germline V and J ends were trimmed by 0 bases and 5 bases, with 8 bases remaining between them. Germline lookup yields CDR1 SGHRS and CDR2 YFSETQ. The CDR3 DNA follows: TGCGCCAGCAGCTTGGGGAGGAGAACCGGGGAGCTGTTTTTT. Protein product: CASSLGRRTGELFF.

This clonotype was seen at least ten times. The gene calls are TRBV6-1 and TRBJ1-1; 7 nucleotides agree with TRBD1. Trimming took 0 bases from V and 5 from J; bases not matched to a gene: 9. This CDR3 contains 16 residues. Germline CDR1 is MNHNS and CDR2 is SASEGT. CDR3 nucleotides: TGTGCCAGCAGTGAAGCAGGGGGCGCATCTTGGACTGAAGCTTTCTTT. This sequence encodes CASSEAGGASWTEAFF.

This clonotype was detected many times. V is TRBV20-1 and J is TRBJ1-1; unclear D gene. The CDR3 spans 11 residues. Trimming shortened V by 0 bases and J by 8 bases, and 7 bases separated the two germline ends. Germline CDR1 reads DFQATT; CDR2 reads SNEGSKA (reference sequence). CDR3 sequence: CSARDEGEAFF. The CDR3 DNA reads as TGCAGTGCTAGAGATGAGGGAGAAGCTTTCTTT.

This clonotype was recorded at least ten times. V and J are TRBV5-1 and TRBJ1-5; the match to TRBD1 covers 7 bases. Trimming cost V 2 bases and J 5 bases; bases outside gene matches: 1. CDR3 size: 13 residues. The V gene's germline CDR1 is SGHRS and CDR2 YFSETQ. The CDR3 is CASSLTGDQPQHF. The CDR3 nucleotides read TGCGCCAGCAGCTTAACAGGGGATCAGCCCCAGCATTTT.

Many counts were recorded for this clonotype. This chain joins TRBV5-1 and TRBJ2-7; D is possibly TRBD1 (6 bases). CDR3 length equals 16 residues. Germline loops: CDR1 SGHRS, CDR2 YFSETQ. Trimming removed 2 bases from V and 4 bases from J, with 19 bases in between. CDR3 sequence: CASSFISGTRPYEQYF. The CDR3 nucleotides are TGCGCCAGCAGCTTCATTTCCGGGACACGACCATACGAGCAGTACTTC.

This clonotype was found many times. The chain links TRBV5-5 to TRBJ1-2; D remains unclear. The V end was cut by 2 bases, the J end by 1 base, with 12 bases between. The CDR3 extends over 15 amino acids. The germline V gene has CDR1 SGHKS and CDR2 YYEKEE (reference sequence). The CDR3: CASSLEDRFNYGYTF. The CDR3 bases are TGTGCCAGCAGCTTAGAAGATCGATTTAACTATGGCTACACCTTC.

This clonotype showed up many times. This chain connects TRBV4-2 to TRBJ2-1, with 8 bases aligning to TRBD2. This CDR3 spans 14 amino acids. With V trimmed by 2 bases and J by 4 bases, 1 base remained unmatched. Germline V gene sequence: CDR1 LGHNA, CDR2 YNFKEQ. CDR3 residues: CASSQQRGYNEQFF. Here the CDR3 DNA reads TGTGCCAGCAGCCAACAGCGGGGGTACAATGAGCAGTTCTTC.

This clonotype is termed medium-sized. V is TRBV6-1 and J is TRBJ1-6; D possibly corresponds to TRBD1 (6 bases). The germline V gene has CDR1 MNHNS and CDR2 SASEGT. This CDR3 contains 15 residues. Trimming cost V 2 bases and J 5 bases, with 10 bases left between them. The chain's CDR3 is CASSEYRADNSPLHF. Written as DNA, the CDR3 is TGTGCCAGCAGTGAATACAGGGCCGATAATTCACCCCTCCACTTT.

This clonotype was observed many times. The genes are TRBV5-6 and TRBJ2-3; possibly TRBD2 for D (6 bases). Between the trimmed V and J ends, which lost 3 bases and 2 bases, there was a span of 16 bases. CDR3 length equals 16 residues. CDR1 and CDR2 (germline): SGHDT, YYEEEE. For the CDR3, the DNA is TGTGCCAGCAGCTCATCGGACTACCTAGCCACAGATACGCAGTATTTT. Protein product: CASSSSDYLATDTQYF. Using reference TRBV5-6 and TRBJ2-3 for the parts outside the CDR3, the full variable domain is DAGVTQSPTHLIKTRGQQVTLRCSPKSGHDTVSWYQQALGQGPQFIFQYYEEEERQRGNFPDRFSGHQFPNYSSELNVNALLLGDSALYLCASSSSDYLATDTQYFGPGTRLTVL.

At least ten counts were recorded for this clonotype. This sequence joins TRBV6-1 and TRBJ1-2; D is perhaps TRBD1 (5 bases). Germline V gene data show CDR1 as MNHNS and CDR2 as SASEGT. The CDR3 has 13 amino acids. Trimming removed 7 bases at V and 5 bases at J, with 14 bases between. DNA of the CDR3: TGTGCCAGCACCACGAGGGGAGGGTATGGCTACACCTTC. Translation gives CASTTRGGYGYTF.

The chain employs TRBV20-1 and TRBJ1-6; D is ambiguous. V was cut by 7 bases and J by 4 bases, with 14 bases left in between. Germline loops: CDR1 DFQATT, CDR2 SNEGSKA (reference sequence). The CDR3 covers 14 residues. The CDR3 DNA reads TGCAGTGACAAAAGTGGCCATTATAATTCACCCCTCCACTTT. This encodes CSDKSGHYNSPLHF.

This clonotype has a count of ten or more. The chain combines TRBV7-2 with TRBJ2-2; D ambiguous. The CDR3 is made up of 14 amino acids. V gave up 3 bases and J gave up 4 bases, with 9 bases separating them. Germline CDR1 and CDR2: SGHTA and FQGNSA. The CDR3 reads CASSFSFSTGELFF. CDR3 nucleotide sequence: TGTGCCAGCAGCTTTTCGTTCTCCACCGGGGAGCTGTTTTTT.

This clonotype was counted a few times. A much larger clone differs by one base, so this may be a read error. The conserved final phenylalanine or tryptophan is absent from the CDR3, which likely points to a read error. The genes are TRBV12-3 or TRBV12-4 and TRBJ1-3; 8 bases match TRBD1. V lost 6 bases and J lost 3; bases outside the gene matches: 7. The CDR3 consists of 15 residues. The CDR3 bases are TGTGCCAGCAGGGCTCAGGGGGCGGGTGGAAACACCATATATCTT. It translates to CASRAQGAGGNTIYL.